Sequencing of this T cell receptor beta chain was carried out in a study of T cells in Graves' hyperthyroidism and ophthalmopathy. Overall study findings and caveats: Median prediction lead before ophthalmopathy onset was 6.5 months with the model. Blood also held most thyroid clonotypes expanded beyond 0.001.

This clonotype was recorded many times. The antigen remains undetermined. Using RNA transcripts as the source, TCR beta CDR3 regions were amplified. HTBI primers were used for first-round RT-PCR of the TCR CDR3. TCRdb reprocessed the multiplex PCR reads via MiXCR and lists one record per CDR3 protein. The table lists roughly 500,000 distinct CDR3 sequences, 46% of them singletons. Criteria for exclusion of patients were uncontrolled infection, other autoimmune disease, pregnancy or lactation. Diagnostic decisions used clinical symptoms, serum thyroxine and TRAb, thyroid ultrasound and orbital computed tomography. The sequencing input was peripheral blood or thyroid tissue (not recorded which). The TCR was taken from an adult woman with Graves' disease, either hyperthyroidism or ophthalmopathy (not recorded which).

The CDR3: CASKASGSNYEQYF. The CDR3 DNA sequence: TGTGCCAGCAAAGCTAGCGGGAGTAACTACGAGCAGTACTTC. The rearrangement joins TRBV6-5 to TRBJ2-7; 10 nucleotides line up with TRBD2. Germline CDR1 and CDR2: MNHEY and SVGAGI. The V segment lost 7 bases and the J segment 3 bases; nucleotides outside the gene matches: 6. The CDR3 spans 14 residues.